These 20 T cell receptor beta chains were all obtained from the same sample, sequenced in a study of chemoradiotherapy in HPV16-positive cancers. Profiled with immunoSEQ multiplex PCR; TCRdb holds only in-frame clones, not every one. The sample lists around 15,000 clones, nearly 80% occurring once. This sample was obtained from a patient who underwent chemoradiotherapy. These receptors were taken from a human donor with HPV-associated anogenital cancer.

The chain carries TRBV2 and TRBJ1-3, with D possibly TRBD1 on 6 matching bases. Deletions cut 4 bases from V and 0 bases from J, with 10 bases between. Germline values: CDR1 SNHLY, CDR2 FYNNEI. The CDR3 spans 15 residues. CDR3 amino acids: CASSGDTYSGNTIYF. CDR3 nucleotide sequence: TGTGCCAGCAGTGGGGACACCTACTCTGGAAACACCATATATTTT. Variable domain in full (rest from reference TRBV2 and TRBJ1-3): EPEVTQTPSHQVTQMGQEVILRCVPISNHLYFYWYRQILGQKVEFLVSFYNNEISEKSEIFDDQFSVERPDGSNFTLKIRSTKLEDSAMYFCASSGDTYSGNTIYFGEGSWLTVV.

The J gene is TRBJ1-6, the V gene TRBV5-5; the D is unclear. The CDR3 covers 14 residues. The V gene's germline CDR1 is SGHKS and CDR2 YYEKEE (reference sequence). Between the trimmed V and J ends, which lost 4 bases and 9 bases, there was a span of 14 bases. CDR3 amino acids: CASSARVRSSPLHF. Here the CDR3 DNA reads TGTGCCAGCAGCGCCCGGGTGAGGAGTTCACCCCTCCACTTT.

The rearrangement links TRBV7-2 to TRBJ2-5; unclear D gene. Germline values: CDR1 SGHTA, CDR2 FQGNSA. The V end lost 5 bases, the J end lost 4 bases, and 17 bases lay between the germline ends. CDR3 length equals 15 residues. The CDR3 nucleotides are TGTGCCAGCAGCCCCGGTGGCTCCGCCGGAGAGACCCAGTACTTC. It codes for CASSPGGSAGETQYF.

V is TRBV5-1 and J is TRBJ1-1; possible D gene TRBD1, 6 bases. This CDR3 is 16 amino acids long. The ends were cut back, 1 base at V and 2 bases at J, with 15 bases in the middle. Germline CDR1 SGHRS, CDR2 YFSETQ. In DNA, the CDR3 is TGCGCCAGCAGCTTGAGGGCCGGGGGGGCAAACACTGAAGCTTTCTTT. The encoded protein is CASSLRAGGANTEAFF.

This CDR3 is CASSPQGFLNGYTF. The CDR3 DNA is TGTGCCAGCAGTCCACAGGGGTTCCTGAATGGCTACACCTTC. The V call is TRBV2, the J call TRBJ1-2; 7 nucleotides align to TRBD1. V shed 5 bases and J 6 bases; nucleotides not matched to a gene: 9. Per germline, CDR1 SNHLY and CDR2 FYNNEI. The CDR3 length is 14 residues.

This chain links TRBV28 with TRBJ2-2; no reliable D call. Germline values: CDR1 MDHEN, CDR2 SYDVKM. V lost 8 bases to trimming and J lost 5 bases, with 12 bases between them. CDR3 length: 13 residues. The CDR3 here is CASGQSPTGELFF. The CDR3 bases are TGTGCCAGCGGCCAGAGTCCGACCGGGGAGCTGTTTTTT.

The chain joins TRBV4-1 to TRBJ2-7; D unclear. Germline assignment: CDR1 MGHRA and CDR2 YSYEKL. CDR3 size: 15 residues. The V and J ends lost 0 bases and 2 bases respectively, with 11 bases between them. The CDR3 nucleotides are TGCGCCAGCAGCCAAGATCCGTACTCAACCTACGAGCAGTACTTC. As protein: CASSQDPYSTYEQYF.

The CDR3 here is CASRQGAGTQPQHF. CDR3 coding DNA: TGTGCCAGCCGTCAAGGGGCAGGGACTCAGCCCCAGCATTTT. This chain joins TRBV28 and TRBJ1-5; TRBD1 is a possible D gene (5 bases). The V and J ends lost 8 bases and 6 bases respectively, with 17 bases between them. Germline-derived CDR1 and CDR2 are MDHEN and SYDVKM. The CDR3 runs 14 residues.

This chain joins TRBV30 and TRBJ2-1, with D tentatively TRBD1 (6 bases). V lost 7 bases to trimming and J lost 5 bases, with 18 bases between them. This CDR3 contains 14 residues. Germline loops: CDR1 GTSNPN, CDR2 SVGIG (reference sequence). In nucleotides, the CDR3 is TGTGCCTTGAAGTTCGGGACATTCCACAATGAGCAGTTCTTC. Encoded protein: CALKFGTFHNEQFF.

The chain links TRBV7-9 to TRBJ2-1; D is unresolved. The length of the CDR3 is 15 residues. Trimming removed 1 base from V and 4 bases from J, with 11 bases in between. Germline CDR1 SEHNR, CDR2 FQNEAQ (reference sequence). CDR3 bases: TGTGCCAGCAGCTTAGTCCAGACCTTTTACAATGAGCAGTTCTTC. Protein sequence: CASSLVQTFYNEQFF.

The sample holds one count of this clone. This chain connects TRBV20-1 to TRBJ1-2; D is unclear. The germline gives CDR1 DFQATT, CDR2 SNEGSKA (reference sequence). The V end was cut by 6 bases, the J end by 6 bases, with 11 bases between. The CDR3 is made up of 11 amino acids. This chain's CDR3 is CSAPGFDGYTF. CDR3 coding DNA: TGCAGTGCCCCGGGTTTTGATGGCTACACCTTC.

The V call is TRBV4-2, the J call TRBJ1-4; 8 bases match TRBD1. Germline trimming cut 0 bases from V and 7 bases from J; bases unmatched to any gene: 10. This CDR3 comprises 17 residues. Germline V gene lookup returns CDR1 LGHNA and CDR2 YNFKEQ. The CDR3 is CASSQDPAGGGGEKLFF. For the CDR3, the DNA is TGTGCCAGCAGCCAAGACCCCGCAGGGGGCGGAGGTGAAAAACTGTTTTTT.

The chain combines TRBV19 with TRBJ2-5; no firm D call. The J call may be mistaken, given a closer DNA end match to TRBJ2-7. The CDR3 consists of 14 residues. Per the germline V gene, CDR1 is LNHDA and CDR2 is SQIVND (reference sequence). The CDR3 sequence is CASSTQVPPDEQYF. The CDR3, as DNA: TGTGCCAGTAGTACCCAGGTACCCCCTGACGAGCAGTACTTC.

This chain joins TRBV28 and TRBJ1-5, with 11 bases identical to TRBD1. The CDR3 length is 14 residues. The germline V gene encodes CDR1 MDHEN and CDR2 SYDVKM. The V segment lost 4 bases and the J segment 5 bases; nucleotides outside the gene matches: 1. The CDR3 bases are TGTGCCAGCAGTTCGGGACAGGGGGATCAGCCCCAGCATTTT. Protein product: CASSSGQGDQPQHF.

The chain couples TRBV4-2 to TRBJ2-1, with 16 bases aligning to TRBD2. Germline loops: CDR1 LGHNA, CDR2 YNFKEQ. CDR3 length: 19 residues. V lost 3 bases, J lost 0 bases, and 5 bases stayed unmatched. The DNA for the CDR3 is TGTGCCAGCAGCCAGAAGGGACTAGCGGGGGGGAGCTCCTACAATGAGCAGTTCTTC. Translation gives CASSQKGLAGGSSYNEQFF.

The chain has TRBV18 and TRBJ2-7; TRBD1 matches at 7 bases. This CDR3 is built from 15 residues. Losses at the gene ends were 4 bases for V and 6 bases for J; bases not matched to a gene: 12. CDR1 and CDR2 from the germline V gene are KGHSH and LQKENI. As DNA, the CDR3 is TGTGCCAGCTCACGGGATAAGACAGGGTTTCCCGAGCAGTACTTC. The encoded protein is CASSRDKTGFPEQYF. Looking up the rest from reference TRBV18 and TRBJ2-7 gives the full variable domain: NAGVMQNPRHLVRRRGQEARLRCSPMKGHSHVYWYRQLPEEGLKFMVYLQKENIIDESGMPKERFSAEFPKEGPSILRIQQVVRGDSAAYFCASSRDKTGFPEQYFGPGTRLTVT.

The V gene is TRBV5-1, the J gene TRBJ2-2, with D tentatively TRBD1 or TRBD2 (5 bases each). V was shortened by 4 bases and J by 2 bases, with 9 bases between the two germline ends. Germline assignment: CDR1 SGHRS and CDR2 YFSETQ. This CDR3 contains 14 residues. Written as DNA, the CDR3 is TGCGCCAGCAGCGTCCGGGACAACACCGGGGAGCTGTTTTTT. This translates into CASSVRDNTGELFF.

This chain uses TRBV18 with TRBJ1-6; D gene unclear. CDR1 and CDR2 (germline): KGHSH, LQKENI. CDR3 length equals 15 residues. Deletions cut 1 base from V and 0 bases from J, with 4 bases between. CDR3 loop: CASSPQSSYNSPLHF. The DNA of the CDR3 is TGTGCCAGCTCACCACAGAGCTCCTATAATTCACCCCTCCACTTT.

CDR3 residues: CASSLAAVGGGNTIYF. The CDR3, as DNA: TGTGCCAGCAGCTTAGCTGCGGTCGGAGGTGGAAACACCATATATTTT. The chain combines TRBV7-6 with TRBJ1-3; D remains unclear. The CDR3 consists of 16 residues. Germline V lookup: CDR1 SGHVS, CDR2 FNYEAQ. Trimming cost V 0 bases and J 3 bases, with 12 bases left between them.

V usage is TRBV5-1 and J usage is TRBJ2-3; D not resolved. The CDR3 totals 13 residues. CDR1 SGHRS and CDR2 YFSETQ come from the germline V gene. The ends were cut back, 2 bases at V and 3 bases at J, with 7 bases in the middle. The DNA of the CDR3 is TGCGCCAGCAGCTTATCGGAGACAGATACGCAGTATTTT. This gives the protein CASSLSETDTQYF.